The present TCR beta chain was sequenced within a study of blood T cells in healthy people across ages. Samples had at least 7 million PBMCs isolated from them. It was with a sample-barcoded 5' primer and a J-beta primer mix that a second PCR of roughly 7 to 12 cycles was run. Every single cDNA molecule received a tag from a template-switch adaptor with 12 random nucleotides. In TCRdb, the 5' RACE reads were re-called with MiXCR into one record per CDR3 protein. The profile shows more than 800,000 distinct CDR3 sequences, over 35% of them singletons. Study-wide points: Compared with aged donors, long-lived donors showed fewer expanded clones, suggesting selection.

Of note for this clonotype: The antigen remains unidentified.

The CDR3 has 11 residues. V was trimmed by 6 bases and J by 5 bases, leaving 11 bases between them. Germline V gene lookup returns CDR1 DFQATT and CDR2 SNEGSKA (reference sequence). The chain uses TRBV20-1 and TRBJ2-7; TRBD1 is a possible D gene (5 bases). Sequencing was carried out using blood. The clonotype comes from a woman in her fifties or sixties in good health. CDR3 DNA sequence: TGCAGTGCCAAGGAAGGGGACGAGCAGTACTTC. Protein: CSAKEGDEQYF.